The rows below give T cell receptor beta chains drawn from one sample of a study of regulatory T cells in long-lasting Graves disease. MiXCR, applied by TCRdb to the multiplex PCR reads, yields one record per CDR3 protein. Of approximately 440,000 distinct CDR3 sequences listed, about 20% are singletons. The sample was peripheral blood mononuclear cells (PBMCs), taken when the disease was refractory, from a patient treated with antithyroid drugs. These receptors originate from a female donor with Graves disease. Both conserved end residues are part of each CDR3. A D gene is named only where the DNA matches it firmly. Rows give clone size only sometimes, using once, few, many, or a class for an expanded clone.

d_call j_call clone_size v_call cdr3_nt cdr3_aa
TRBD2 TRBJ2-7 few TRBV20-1 TGCAGTGCTAGAGGAGGTCGGACTAGCGGGAGCTACGAGCAGTACTTC CSARGGRTSGSYEQYF
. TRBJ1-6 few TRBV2 TGTGCCAGCAGTGAATACAGATTTAATTCACCCCTCCACTTT CASSEYRFNSPLHF
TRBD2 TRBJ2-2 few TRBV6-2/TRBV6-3 TGTGCCAGCAGTTCGCGCAAGACTAGCGGACTCACCGGGGAGCTGTTTTTT CASSSRKTSGLTGELFF
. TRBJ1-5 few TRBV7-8 TGTGCCAGCAGCTTAGCCCCGCGCGGGGGCCTGAATCAGCCCCAGCATTTT CASSLAPRGGLNQPQHF
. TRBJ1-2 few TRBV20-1 TGCAGTGCCAGGGGAGGAGAAACTAACTATGGCTACACCTTC CSARGGETNYGYTF
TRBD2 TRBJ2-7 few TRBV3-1 TGTGCCAGCAGCCAAGATTGGGGTAGCGGGAGGGGTTCCTACGAGCAGTACTTC CASSQDWGSGRGSYEQYF
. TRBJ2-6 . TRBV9 TGTGCCAGCAGCGTAGAGGGGGGCCAGCTTGGGGCCAACGTCCTGACTTTC CASSVEGGQLGANVLTF
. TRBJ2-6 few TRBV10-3 TGTGCCATCAGTGAGTCAAGGACGGGGGCCAACGTCCTGACTTTC CAISESRTGANVLTF
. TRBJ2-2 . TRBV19 TGTGCCAGTAGCTACGCCCTATCCACCGGGGAGCTGTTTTTT CASSYALSTGELFF
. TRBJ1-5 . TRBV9 TGTGCCAGCAGCGTAGAGGGAGGGGAAAATCAGCCCCAGCATTTT CASSVEGGENQPQHF
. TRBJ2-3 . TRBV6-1 TGTGCCAGCAGTGAGGGCCGAACTTTCGGTGATACGCAGTATTTT CASSEGRTFGDTQYF
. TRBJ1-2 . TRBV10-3 TGTGCCATCAGAAGGGACGCAGAGACCTATGGCTACACCTTC CAIRRDAETYGYTF
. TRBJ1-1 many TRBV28 TGTGCCAGCAAGATCACCACTGAAGCTTTCTTT CASKITTEAFF
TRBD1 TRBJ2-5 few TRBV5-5 TGTGCCAGCAGAACACAGGGGGTCCAAGAGACCCAGTACTTC CASRTQGVQETQYF